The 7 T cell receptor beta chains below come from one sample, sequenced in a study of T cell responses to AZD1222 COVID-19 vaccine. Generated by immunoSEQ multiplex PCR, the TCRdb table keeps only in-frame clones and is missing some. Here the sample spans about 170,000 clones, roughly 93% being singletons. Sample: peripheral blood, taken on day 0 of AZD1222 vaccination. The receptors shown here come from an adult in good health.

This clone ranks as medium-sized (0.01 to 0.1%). The CDR3 loop is CASRPYTSGIGEQYF. The CDR3 region has the DNA TGTGCCAGCAGGCCTTATACTAGCGGGATTGGCGAGCAGTACTTC. The genes are TRBV2 and TRBJ2-7; TRBD2 matches 10 bases. Trimming removed 6 bases from V and 6 bases from J; junction bases left unmatched: 11. CDR3 size: 15 residues. Germline V gene lookup returns CDR1 SNHLY and CDR2 FYNNEI.

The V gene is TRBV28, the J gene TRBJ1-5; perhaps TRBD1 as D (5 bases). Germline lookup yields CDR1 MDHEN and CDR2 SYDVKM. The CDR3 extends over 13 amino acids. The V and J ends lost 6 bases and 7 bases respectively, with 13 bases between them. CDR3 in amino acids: CASSPSGRQPQHF. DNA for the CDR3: TGTGCCAGCAGCCCTTCAGGGAGGCAGCCCCAGCATTTT.

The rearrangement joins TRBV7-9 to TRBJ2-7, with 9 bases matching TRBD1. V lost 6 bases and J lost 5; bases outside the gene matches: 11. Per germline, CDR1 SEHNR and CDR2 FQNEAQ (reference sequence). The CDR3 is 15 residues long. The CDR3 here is CASSWPGQGVHEQYF. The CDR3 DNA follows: TGTGCCAGCAGTTGGCCGGGACAGGGAGTCCACGAGCAGTACTTC.

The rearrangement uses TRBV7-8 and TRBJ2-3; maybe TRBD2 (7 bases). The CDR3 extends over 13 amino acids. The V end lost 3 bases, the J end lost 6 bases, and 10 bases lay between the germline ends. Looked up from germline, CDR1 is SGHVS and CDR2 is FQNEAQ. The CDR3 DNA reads TGTGCCAGCAGCTTGGGGGGGCCGGATACGCAGTATTTT. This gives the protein CASSLGGPDTQYF.

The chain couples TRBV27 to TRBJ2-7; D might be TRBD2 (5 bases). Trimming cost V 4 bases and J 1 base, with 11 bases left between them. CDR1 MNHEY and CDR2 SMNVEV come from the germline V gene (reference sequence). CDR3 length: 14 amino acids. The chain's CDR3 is CASSSGGPSYEQYF. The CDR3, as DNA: TGTGCCAGCAGTTCCGGCGGGCCGTCCTACGAGCAGTACTTC.

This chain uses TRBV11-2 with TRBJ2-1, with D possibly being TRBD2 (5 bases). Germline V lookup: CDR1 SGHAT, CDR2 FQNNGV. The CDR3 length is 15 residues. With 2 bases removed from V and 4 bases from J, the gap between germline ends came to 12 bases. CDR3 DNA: TGTGCCAGCAGCTTACGCGGGCTTAATTACAATGAGCAGTTCTTC. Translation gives CASSLRGLNYNEQFF.

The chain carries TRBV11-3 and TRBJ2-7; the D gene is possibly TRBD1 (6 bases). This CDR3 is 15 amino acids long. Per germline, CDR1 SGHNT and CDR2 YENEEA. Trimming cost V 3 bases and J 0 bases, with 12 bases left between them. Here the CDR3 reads CASSLTGVPSYEQYF. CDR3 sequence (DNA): TGTGCCAGCAGCTTGACAGGAGTCCCCTCCTACGAGCAGTACTTC.